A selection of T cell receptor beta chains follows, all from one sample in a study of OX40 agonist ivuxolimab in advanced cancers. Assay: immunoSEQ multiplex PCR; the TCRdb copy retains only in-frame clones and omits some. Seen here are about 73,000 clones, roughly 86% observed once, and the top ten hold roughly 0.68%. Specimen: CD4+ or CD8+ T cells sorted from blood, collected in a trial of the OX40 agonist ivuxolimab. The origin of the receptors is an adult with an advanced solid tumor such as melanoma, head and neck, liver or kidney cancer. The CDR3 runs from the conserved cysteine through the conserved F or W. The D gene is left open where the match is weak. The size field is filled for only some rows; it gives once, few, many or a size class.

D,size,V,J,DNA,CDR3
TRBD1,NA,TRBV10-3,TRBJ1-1,TGTGCCATCAGTGAGTCGGACAGGGGGCTGAACACTGAAGCTTTCTTT,CAISESDRGLNTEAFF
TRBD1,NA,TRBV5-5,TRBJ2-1,TGTGCCAGCAGCCCACCCGGGACAGCCTCCTACAATGAGCAGTTCTTC,CASSPPGTASYNEQFF
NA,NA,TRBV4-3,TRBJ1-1,TGCGCCAGCAGCCGCGAGGGAAGAGACACTGAAGCTTTCTTT,CASSREGRDTEAFF
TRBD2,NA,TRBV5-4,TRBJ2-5,TGTGCCAGCAGCCGCATAGCGGGATACCAAGAGACCCAGTACTTC,CASSRIAGYQETQYF
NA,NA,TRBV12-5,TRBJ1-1,TGTGCTAGTGGTTTGGGGACAGCAAACACTGAAGCTTTCTTT,CASGLGTANTEAFF
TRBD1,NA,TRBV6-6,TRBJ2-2,TGTGCCAGCAGTACGCACAGGGGGCAGAGCACCGGGGAGCTGTTTTTT,CASSTHRGQSTGELFF
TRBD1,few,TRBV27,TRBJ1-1,TGTGCCAGCAGTTCTCTGACAGGGGGAGCTTTCTTT,CASSSLTGGAFF
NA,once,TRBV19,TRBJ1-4,TGTGCTTCTCACCAGGGTGGGGAAAAACTGTTTTTT,CASHQGGEKLFF
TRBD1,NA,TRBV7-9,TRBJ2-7,TGTGCCAGCAGCTTAGAAGGGGGCGGTTACGAGCAGTACTTC,CASSLEGGGYEQYF
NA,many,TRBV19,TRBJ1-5,TGTGCCAGTAGTAAAAGCGGCGGGGGGCTAGGGCAGCCCCAGCATTTT,CASSKSGGGLGQPQHF
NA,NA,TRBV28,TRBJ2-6,TGTGCCAGCAGAACCGGACAGAACCTTCTCTCTGGGGCCAACGTCCTGACTTTC,CASRTGQNLLSGANVLTF
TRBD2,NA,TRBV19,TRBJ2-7,TGTGCCAGTAGTCCCCATAGCGGGGGGCTCTCCTACGAGCAGTACTTC,CASSPHSGGLSYEQYF
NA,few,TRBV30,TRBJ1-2,TGTGCCTGGGGCCTCCTGAATCCGGGTGGCTACACCTTC,CAWGLLNPGGYTF
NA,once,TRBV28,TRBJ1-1,TGTGCCAGCAGGGTTACAGGGCAGACGACTGAAGCTTTCTTT,CASRVTGQTTEAFF
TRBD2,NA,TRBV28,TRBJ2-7,TGTGCCAGCACCCCGGGGACTAGCGGGAGGTACGAGCAGTACTTC,CASTPGTSGRYEQYF
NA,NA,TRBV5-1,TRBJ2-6,TGCGCCAGCAGCTTGGAACCGGTGAGCTCTGGGGCCAACGTCCTGACTTTC,CASSLEPVSSGANVLTF
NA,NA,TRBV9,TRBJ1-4,TGTGCCAGCAGCGTAGAGGGGATCGGTAATGAAAAACTGTTTTTT,CASSVEGIGNEKLFF
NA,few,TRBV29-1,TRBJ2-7,TGCAGCGTCCGAATAGCGTTCGAGCAGTACTTC,CSVRIAFEQYF
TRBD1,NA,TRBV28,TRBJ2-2,TGTGCCACCCTACCGGGACAGGGGTCCGGGGAGCTGTTTTTT,CATLPGQGSGELFF
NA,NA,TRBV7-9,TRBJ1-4,TGTGCCAGCAGCTTAGGAGGCAGGGTTGGCGAAAAACTGTTTTTT,CASSLGGRVGEKLFF
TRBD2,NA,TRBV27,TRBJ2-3,TGTGCCAGCAGGATGGCAGGGAGGGGCACAGATACGCAGTATTTT,CASRMAGRGTDTQYF
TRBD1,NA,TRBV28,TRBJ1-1,TGTGCCAGCAGAGAACAGGGGATGAACACTGAAGCTTTCTTT,CASREQGMNTEAFF
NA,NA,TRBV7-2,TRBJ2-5,TGTGCCAGCAGCTTAGATGGCTCTACCCTAGGGGAGACCCAGTACTTC,CASSLDGSTLGETQYF
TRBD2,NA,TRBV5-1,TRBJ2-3,TGCGCCAGCAGCTTGTCTCGCGCGGGAGATGGTACGCAGTATTTT,CASSLSRAGDGTQYF
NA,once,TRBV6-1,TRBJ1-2,TGTGCCAGCATCGCCTCGGTGGTGGACGGCGGCTACACCTTC,CASIASVVDGGYTF
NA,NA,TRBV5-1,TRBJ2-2,TGCGCCAGCAGCTTGGTTTGGACAAAAGGGTTCACCGGGGAGCTGTTTTTT,CASSLVWTKGFTGELFF
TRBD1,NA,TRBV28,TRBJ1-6,TGTGCCAGCAGGCGACAGGGCAATAATTCACCCCTCCACTTT,CASRRQGNNSPLHF
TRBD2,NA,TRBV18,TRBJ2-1,TGTGCCAGCTCACCTCTTTTAGCGGGGGAGACAAACAATGAGCAGTTCTTC,CASSPLLAGETNNEQFF
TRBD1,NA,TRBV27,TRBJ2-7,TGTGCCAGCAGGGACCCGGGACAGGGGGCTTACGAGCAGTACTTC,CASRDPGQGAYEQYF
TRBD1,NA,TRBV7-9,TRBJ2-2,TGTGCCAGCAGCTTGGGACAGGGGTCGTTCGCCGGGGAGCTGTTTTTT,CASSLGQGSFAGELFF
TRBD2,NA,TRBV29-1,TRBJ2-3,TGCAGCGTTGACGGACTAGCGGGGAGCACAGATACGCAGTATTTT,CSVDGLAGSTDTQYF
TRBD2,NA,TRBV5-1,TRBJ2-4,TGCGCCAGCAGCCAAGGACTAGCGGGAGGCCAAAACATTCAGTACTTC,CASSQGLAGGQNIQYF
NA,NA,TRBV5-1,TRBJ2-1,TGCGCCAGCAGCTTGGAGGGCTTACTGACGAGCTCCTACAATGAGCAGTTCTTC,CASSLEGLLTSSYNEQFF
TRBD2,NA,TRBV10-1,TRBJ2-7,TGCGCCAGCAGTCTAGCGGGGGGCCCGGAGCAGTACTTC,CASSLAGGPEQYF
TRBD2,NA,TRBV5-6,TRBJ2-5,TGTGCCAGCAGCCGGGACGGGGGGGCAGAGACCCAGTACTTC,CASSRDGGAETQYF
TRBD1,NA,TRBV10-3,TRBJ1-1,TGTGCCATCAGACGGGACAGGGGAGACACTGAAGCTTTCTTT,CAIRRDRGDTEAFF
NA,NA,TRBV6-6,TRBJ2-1,TGTGCCAGCAGTTACTCGTCCAGGCTCTTCTACAATGAGCAGTTCTTC,CASSYSSRLFYNEQFF
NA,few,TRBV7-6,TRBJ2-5,TGTGCCAGCAGCAAGATCCAAGAGACCCAGTACTTC,CASSKIQETQYF
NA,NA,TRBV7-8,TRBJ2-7,TGTGCCAGCAGCGCCCTAGAAGGGGGTTTCCACGAGCAGTACTTC,CASSALEGGFHEQYF
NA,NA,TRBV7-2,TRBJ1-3,TGTGCCAGCAGCTTTAGGGGGGGTGTGAGAAACACCATATATTTT,CASSFRGGVRNTIYF
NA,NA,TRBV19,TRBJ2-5,TGTGCCAGTAGTAGAGATCGGCAAGAGACCCAGTACTTC,CASSRDRQETQYF
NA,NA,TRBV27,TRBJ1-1,TGTGCCAGCAGCCTACGTCAGGCCAGGCGATCGAACACTGAAGCTTTCTTT,CASSLRQARRSNTEAFF
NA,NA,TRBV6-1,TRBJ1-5,TGTGCCAGCAGTGGACGGCCAGTTTATAGCAATCAGCCCCAGCATTTT,CASSGRPVYSNQPQHF
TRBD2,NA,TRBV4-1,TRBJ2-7,TGCGCCAGCAGCCGAGGGGATAGCGGGAGGGCCGACGAGCAGTACTTC,CASSRGDSGRADEQYF
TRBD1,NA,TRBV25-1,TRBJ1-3,TGTGCCAGCGGCAGGGGGCGAGGGACTGGAAACACCATATATTTT,CASGRGRGTGNTIYF
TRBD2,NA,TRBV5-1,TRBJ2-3,TGCGCCAGCAGTTTCGGACTAGCGGGAACAGATACGCAGTATTTT,CASSFGLAGTDTQYF
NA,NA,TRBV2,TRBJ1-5,TGTGCCAGCAGTGAAGGCGGTGGCAATCAGCCCCAGCATTTT,CASSEGGGNQPQHF
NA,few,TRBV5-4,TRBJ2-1,TGTGCCAGCAGCGGGCAGGCTAGGGACAATGAGCAGTTCTTC,CASSGQARDNEQFF
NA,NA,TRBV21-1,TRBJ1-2,TGTGCCAGCAGCAGGGCACAGGGGCCGGTTAACTATGGCTACACCTTC,CASSRAQGPVNYGYTF
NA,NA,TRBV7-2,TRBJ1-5,TGTGCCAGCAGCTTAGTTTCTGGGGGCGATCAGCCCCAGCATTTT,CASSLVSGGDQPQHF
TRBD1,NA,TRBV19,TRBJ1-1,TGTGCCAGTAGTACCACAGGGGTGAACACTGAAGCTTTCTTT,CASSTTGVNTEAFF
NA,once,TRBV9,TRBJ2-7,TGTGCCAGCAGCGTAGGTGGCGACTTCGATCGCTCCTACGAGCAGTACTTC,CASSVGGDFDRSYEQYF
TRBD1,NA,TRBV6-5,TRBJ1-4,TGTGCCAGCAGTTACTCCAGGGGGCAAAAACTGTTTTTT,CASSYSRGQKLFF
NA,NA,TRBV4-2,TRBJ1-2,TGTGCCAGCAGCCGCCACTCCGAGGCAGGAGGCTACACCTTC,CASSRHSEAGGYTF
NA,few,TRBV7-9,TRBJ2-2,TGTGCCAGCAGCTCGACTGGCCTAAACACCGGGGAGCTGTTTTTT,CASSSTGLNTGELFF
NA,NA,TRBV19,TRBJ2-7,TGTGCCAGTAGTTTGCGACAGTTTTCGGGATCCTACGAGCAGTACTTC,CASSLRQFSGSYEQYF
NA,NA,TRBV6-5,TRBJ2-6,TGTGCCAGCGGTTATCGAACAGGGACTGGGGCCAACGTCCTGACTTTC,CASGYRTGTGANVLTF
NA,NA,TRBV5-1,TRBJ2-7,TGCGCCAGCAGCTTGGGCGGGACCTACGAGCAGTACTTC,CASSLGGTYEQYF
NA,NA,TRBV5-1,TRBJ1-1,TGCGCCAGCAGCTTGGATTCAGGGAAGAACACTGAAGCTTTCTTT,CASSLDSGKNTEAFF